Described below is a single T cell receptor beta chain sequence and its context. This CDR3 contains 14 residues. Per the germline V gene, CDR1 is MNHEY and CDR2 is SVGAGI. V was shortened by 7 bases and J by 0 bases, with 12 bases between the two germline ends. Sequenced by immunoSEQ multiplex PCR; TCRdb stores in-frame clones only, minus some. Of more than 95,000 clones listed, 87% are singletons. This sample is drawn from a study of blood T cell repertoires in COVID-19. Study information: Sample material is recorded as cDNA or gDNA derived from T cells, B-cell-depleted T cells, or PBMCs.

This receptor was obtained from a human donor in a cohort sampled during active COVID-19. V gene TRBV6-5 combines with J gene TRBJ1-2, with D possibly being TRBD1 (5 bases). Sequencing was performed on peripheral blood. CDR3: CASTRTKANYGYTF. CDR3 DNA sequence: TGTGCCAGCACCCGGACAAAAGCTAACTATGGCTACACCTTC.